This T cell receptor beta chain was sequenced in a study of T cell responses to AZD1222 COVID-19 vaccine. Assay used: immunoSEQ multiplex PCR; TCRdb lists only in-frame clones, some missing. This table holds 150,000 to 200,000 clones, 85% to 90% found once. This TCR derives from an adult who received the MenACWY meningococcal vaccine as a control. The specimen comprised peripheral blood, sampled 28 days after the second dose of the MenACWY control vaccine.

This chain's CDR3 is CASSEVGAYNSPLHF. CDR3 coding DNA: TGTGCCAGCAGTGAGGTGGGGGCCTATAATTCACCCCTCCACTTT. This sequence joins TRBV28 and TRBJ1-6, with a possible D match to TRBD1 (5 bases). The CDR3 is made up of 15 amino acids. V lost 5 bases, J lost 2 bases, and 10 bases lay in between. Germline CDR1 reads MDHEN; CDR2 reads SYDVKM.